This T cell receptor (beta chain) came from a study of T cell responses to AZD1222 COVID-19 vaccine. Germline values: CDR1 SEHNR, CDR2 FQNEAQ (reference sequence). The CDR3 has 13 amino acids. Trimming took 4 bases from V and 1 from J, leaving 5 bases between them. Remarks on this clone: Its matching antigen is unknown.

Using immunoSEQ multiplex PCR, the repertoire was profiled, and TCRdb retains in-frame clones only, with some absent. The table includes about 69,000 clones, around four fifths detected once. Study observations and caveats: Donors skewed white British and female; clonal diversity was possibly underestimated. An increase in Spike-specific TCR breadth and depth was observed after two AZD1222 doses. None of the repertoires were sampled until the peak T cell response had passed.

Source: peripheral blood, taken 28 days after the second AZD1222 dose. This clonotype originated in an adult who received the AZD1222 COVID-19 vaccine. The chain couples TRBV7-9 to TRBJ1-3; a possible D gene is TRBD1 (5 bases). The CDR3 DNA is TGTGCCAGCAGCTCAGGGTCTGGAAACACCATATATTTT. Residues: CASSSGSGNTIYF.